This TCR beta chain was sequenced during a study of CD8 T cells in ankylosing spondylitis. Whole-study results and caveats: From matched ankylosing spondylitis synovial fluid, disease-linked clones were reportedly recovered at significantly enriched levels. It appeared that ankylosing spondylitis blood was characterized by a TCR beta motif of under ten highly homologous variants. Relatively scarce in peripheral blood, disease-linked clones were CD8+.

Preparation of TCR beta libraries was done by quantitative 5'-RACE with molecular barcodes. One entry per CDR3 protein, called by TCRdb with MiXCR from the 5' RACE reads. This sample has around 430,000 distinct CDR3 sequences; roughly 18% occur once, and the top ten carry 0.95% to 1.1%. As to this clonotype: The antigen is unknown.

This CDR3 has 15 residues. V dropped 3 bases and J dropped 4; count of bases not matched to a gene: 8. Germline V gene data show CDR1 as KGHSH and CDR2 as LQKENI. This sequence originates from a male donor with ankylosing spondylitis. Sequencing used blood, either unsorted or a sorted T cell fraction (not recorded which). V and J are TRBV18 and TRBJ2-7; 8 positions agree with TRBD2. The CDR3 reads CASSPSSGRKYEQYF. The CDR3 DNA is TGTGCCAGCTCACCTTCCAGCGGGAGAAAGTACGAGCAGTACTTC.